The 26 T cell receptor beta chains listed next were all sequenced from one sample in a study of T-cell reconstitution after alpha-beta-depleted transplantation in children. During its preparation, the TCRbeta library received unique molecular identifiers. TCRdb used MiXCR to reprocess the PCR reads, holding one entry per CDR3 protein. Seen here are 300,000 to 350,000 distinct CDR3 sequences, around 15% observed once, and the top ten hold about 41%. The sample consisted of PBMCs, mostly from graft donor cells, taken 360 days after TCRalphabeta/CD19-depleted stem cell transplant. The receptors here all came from a male patient aged 2-9 years who had a stem cell transplant for acute lymphoblastic leukemia, so the T cells may come from the graft donor.

This clonotype was picked up a small number of times. V usage is TRBV27 and J usage is TRBJ2-7; 13 nucleotides line up with TRBD2. There are 16 residues in the CDR3. Trimming cost V 4 bases and J 3 bases; bases outside gene matches: 6. In germline, CDR1 is MNHEY, CDR2 SMNVEV (reference sequence). As DNA, the CDR3 is TGTGCCAGCAGTTGGACGACTAGCGGGAGGATCTACGAGCAGTACTTC. This gives the protein CASSWTTSGRIYEQYF.

This clonotype was counted between two and nine times. This chain links TRBV5-4 with TRBJ2-5, with TRBD2 matching over 9 bases. Germline-derived CDR1 and CDR2 are SGHNT and YYREEE (reference sequence). This CDR3 contains 17 residues. Trimming removed 4 bases from V and 3 bases from J; junction bases left unmatched: 13. The DNA of the CDR3 is TGTGCCAGCAGCCGATTAGCGGGAGCCCCCACAGAAGAGACCCAGTACTTC. It yields the protein CASSRLAGAPTEETQYF.

The sample holds a few counts of this clonotype. The CDR3: CASSPPAGAGGELFF. CDR3 nucleotide sequence: TGCGCCAGCAGCCCCCCTGCGGGAGCTGGCGGGGAGCTGTTTTTT. The chain uses TRBV5-1 and TRBJ2-2; TRBD2 agrees at 7 bases. Germline lookup yields CDR1 SGHRS and CDR2 YFSETQ. CDR3 size: 15 residues. Trimming cost V 4 bases and J 7 bases; bases outside gene matches: 10.

This clonotype was recorded a few times. The chain recombines TRBV29-1 with TRBJ2-7; D call uncertain. CDR1 and CDR2 from the germline V gene are SQVTM and ANQGSEA. CDR3 length equals 12 residues. Trimming shortened V by 6 bases and J by 1 base, and 10 bases separated the two germline ends. The CDR3 protein is CSVKVESYEQYF. The CDR3 DNA reads TGCAGCGTGAAAGTGGAATCCTACGAGCAGTACTTC.

V is TRBV28 and J is TRBJ2-1; D is unresolved. The CDR3 extends over 12 amino acids. The V gene's germline CDR1 is MDHEN and CDR2 SYDVKM. V lost 5 bases and J 9 bases, leaving 11 bases between the germline ends. DNA for the CDR3: TGTGCCAGCAGTGCCCAGAATGGTGAGCAGTTCTTC. This sequence encodes CASSAQNGEQFF.

The chain links TRBV20-1 to TRBJ2-3, with a tentative D call TRBD2 (6 bases). The V and J ends lost 1 base and 4 bases respectively, with 6 bases between them. CDR1 is DFQATT, CDR2 SNEGSKA, per germline (reference sequence). There are 12 residues in the CDR3. CDR3 coding DNA: TGCAGTGCTAGAGGGAGGGCAGATACGCAGTATTTT. Translated, it gives CSARGRADTQYF.

Ten or more counts support this clonotype. V usage is TRBV10-3 and J usage is TRBJ2-5; possible D gene TRBD2, 5 bases. From germline, CDR1 is ENHRY and CDR2 SYGVKD. V lost 3 bases to trimming and J lost 3 bases, with 8 bases between them. This CDR3 comprises 13 residues. In DNA, the CDR3 is TGTGCCATCAGTGAAGGAGGAAAAGAGACCCAGTACTTC. It specifies CAISEGGKETQYF.

This clonotype was counted between two and nine times. The genes are TRBV20-1 and TRBJ2-1, with 7 positions matching TRBD1. This CDR3 is 13 amino acids long. Germline V CDR1 and CDR2: DFQATT, SNEGSKA (reference sequence). V gave up 3 bases and J gave up 6 bases; unmatched junction bases: 5. The CDR3 nucleotides are TGCAGTGCTAGTAGCTACAGGGGCAATGAGCAGTTCTTC. Encoded protein: CSASSYRGNEQFF.

V usage is TRBV20-1 and J usage is TRBJ2-5, with 9 bases identical to TRBD2. The trim removed 5 bases at V and 2 bases at J, leaving 6 bases unmatched. The length of the CDR3 is 14 residues. Germline CDR1 reads DFQATT; CDR2 reads SNEGSKA (reference sequence). CDR3 sequence (DNA): TGCAGTGCTCCCCCTAGCGGGACACAAGAGACCCAGTACTTC. Translation: CSAPPSGTQETQYF.

This clonotype occurred many times. This sequence joins TRBV28 and TRBJ2-1; TRBD2 matches at 8 bases. Per the germline V gene, CDR1 is MDHEN and CDR2 is SYDVKM. CDR3 size: 17 residues. Trimming removed 5 bases from V and 5 bases from J; junction bases left unmatched: 14. The CDR3 region is CASSPPTGGIAHNEQFF. The CDR3 DNA sequence: TGTGCCAGCAGTCCTCCCACGGGAGGGATAGCTCACAATGAGCAGTTCTTC.

This clonotype was detected ten times or more. The chain joins TRBV15 to TRBJ2-3; 7 bases align to TRBD2. Trimming removed 4 bases from V and 2 bases from J; junction bases left unmatched: 6. Germline CDR1 is LNHNV and CDR2 is YYDKDF (reference sequence). CDR3 length: 15 residues. CDR3 region: CATSNSLAVTDTQYF. The CDR3 DNA reads TGTGCCACCAGCAACTCCCTAGCGGTCACAGATACGCAGTATTTT.

The chain recombines TRBV7-2 with TRBJ1-4, with 8 bases fitting TRBD1. V shed 7 bases, J shed 8 bases, and the junction held 6 bases outside the gene matches. Germline V CDR1 and CDR2: SGHTA, FQGNSA. The CDR3 is 13 residues long. The CDR3 is CASTDRGGEKLFF. The CDR3 coding sequence is TGTGCCAGCACCGACAGGGGTGGGGAAAAACTGTTTTTT.

The chain joins TRBV11-1 to TRBJ2-7; no firm D call. This CDR3 region has 13 residues. V shed 5 bases and J shed 1 base, with 9 bases lying between them. Germline V lookup: CDR1 SGHAT, CDR2 FQDESV (reference sequence). This chain's CDR3 is CASSRPPSYEQYF. The CDR3 nucleotides read TGTGCCAGCAGCCGGCCTCCGTCCTACGAGCAGTACTTC.

The chain carries TRBV7-2 and TRBJ2-1, with D unclear. CDR1 is SGHTA, CDR2 FQGNSA, per germline. V was clipped by 2 bases and J by 6 bases, with 8 bases between them. The CDR3 spans 13 residues. This CDR3 is CASSLRLGNEQFF. In nucleotides, the CDR3 is TGTGCCAGCAGCTTAAGGCTGGGCAATGAGCAGTTCTTC. Together with reference TRBV7-2 and TRBJ2-1, the CDR3 gives the full variable domain: GAGVSQSPSNKVTEKGKDVELRCDPISGHTALYWYRQSLGQGLEFLIYFQGNSAPDKSGLPSDRFSAERTGGSVSTLTIQRTQQEDSAVYLCASSLRLGNEQFFGPGTRLTVL.

This clonotype was counted between two and nine times. The rearrangement joins TRBV20-1 to TRBJ2-7; 8 bases align to TRBD2. The CDR3 consists of 16 residues. Germline V gene sequence: CDR1 DFQATT, CDR2 SNEGSKA (reference sequence). The V segment lost 4 bases and the J segment 4 bases; nucleotides outside the gene matches: 15. CDR3 nucleotide sequence: TGCAGTGCTACAATCGGTGGCTGGCGGGAGGTATACGAGCAGTACTTC. It encodes CSATIGGWREVYEQYF.

Ten or more counts support this clonotype. The chain links TRBV29-1 to TRBJ2-3, with D uncertain. The CDR3 has 16 residues. V was pared by 4 bases and J by 0 bases, with 17 bases between. Germline CDR1 and CDR2: SQVTM and ANQGSEA. The CDR3 sequence is CSVVPPVASSTDTQYF. CDR3 DNA: TGCAGCGTTGTGCCCCCTGTAGCTTCTAGCACAGATACGCAGTATTTT.

This clonotype was seen more than once but under ten times. The chain couples TRBV28 to TRBJ2-1; D may be TRBD1 (6 bases). Trimming pared 8 bases from V and 1 base from J, leaving 15 bases between. From germline, CDR1 is MDHEN and CDR2 SYDVKM. This CDR3 region has 15 residues. CDR3 amino acids: CASLRGTTSYNEQFF. The CDR3 region has the DNA TGTGCCAGCTTAAGGGGGACAACATCCTACAATGAGCAGTTCTTC. The entire variable domain, with the rest obtained from reference TRBV28 and TRBJ2-1, is as follows: DVKVTQSSRYLVKRTGEKVFLECVQDMDHENMFWYRQDPGLGLRLIYFSYDVKMKEKGDIPEGYSVSREKKERFSLILESASTNQTSMYLCASLRGTTSYNEQFFGPGTRLTVL.

This clonotype turned up a few times. This chain joins TRBV12-3 or TRBV12-4 and TRBJ2-2; a weak D match, TRBD1 (7 bases). The germline V and J ends were trimmed by 3 bases and 3 bases, with 14 bases remaining between them. This CDR3 region has 16 residues. The CDR3 is CASSLTGRRDTGELFF. The DNA of the CDR3 is TGTGCCAGCAGTTTGACAGGGAGGAGGGACACCGGGGAGCTGTTTTTT.

This clonotype has a count of ten or more. This rearrangement joins TRBV6-2 or TRBV6-3 to TRBJ2-7; TRBD2 agrees at 10 bases. This CDR3 comprises 17 residues. The V and J ends lost 7 bases and 1 base, in that order; junction bases with no gene match: 13. Germline V CDR1 and CDR2: MNHEY, SVGEGT. The CDR3 DNA is TGTGCCAGCACCAGAAAGGCTAGCGGGAGTGTATCCTACGAGCAGTACTTC. Its translation is CASTRKASGSVSYEQYF.

This chain uses TRBV25-1 with TRBJ2-7; tentative D call: TRBD2 (6 bases). This CDR3 is 13 amino acids long. Trimming removed 5 bases from V and 3 bases from J, with 11 bases in between. Looked up from germline, CDR1 is MGHDK and CDR2 is SYGVNS. The CDR3 nucleotides read TGTGCCAGCAGTCCCCTGGGACTCTACGAGCAGTACTTC. Amino acid sequence: CASSPLGLYEQYF.

There are many counts of this clonotype. The chain couples TRBV7-9 to TRBJ2-1, with TRBD2 as a possible D gene (6 bases). Deletions cut 7 bases from V and 8 bases from J, with 15 bases between. The germline CDR1 and CDR2 sequences are SEHNR and FQNEAQ (reference sequence). The length of the CDR3 is 13 residues. CDR3 nucleotide sequence: TGTGCCAGCAACGGACTATCGTACGATGAGCAGTTCTTC. Translating it yields CASNGLSYDEQFF.

The chain joins TRBV20-1 to TRBJ2-5, with TRBD2 matching 11 bases. This CDR3 comprises 14 residues. V was pared by 5 bases and J by 3 bases, with 5 bases of the junction left unmatched. Germline-derived CDR1 and CDR2 are DFQATT and SNEGSKA (reference sequence). This CDR3 reads CSADNSGREETQYF. The CDR3, as DNA: TGCAGTGCTGATAATAGCGGGAGGGAAGAGACCCAGTACTTC.

This clonotype was counted between two and nine times. The chain carries TRBV12-3 or TRBV12-4 and TRBJ2-1; TRBD2 agrees at 12 bases. The CDR3 spans 14 residues. The ends lost 5 bases at V and 8 bases at J; junction bases unmatched: 4. The CDR3 sequence: CASSETSGRDEQFF. For the CDR3, the DNA is TGTGCCAGCAGTGAGACTAGCGGGAGAGATGAGCAGTTCTTC.

This clonotype was seen a few times. The chain has TRBV19 and TRBJ1-5, with D maybe TRBD1 (6 bases). CDR1 and CDR2 from the germline V gene are LNHDA and SQIVND (reference sequence). V shed 2 bases and J shed 10 bases, with 9 bases lying between them. The length of the CDR3 is 12 residues. CDR3 sequence reads: CASSISRGPQHF. The CDR3 nucleotides read TGTGCCAGTAGTATATCCAGGGGACCCCAGCATTTT. Drawing the rest from reference TRBV19 and TRBJ1-5, the complete variable domain is DGGITQSPKYLFRKEGQNVTLSCEQNLNHDAMYWYRQDPGQGLRLIYYSQIVNDFQKGDIAEGYSVSREKKESFPLTVTSAQKNPTAFYLCASSISRGPQHFGDGTRLSIL.

This clonotype has only a few counts. The V and J genes are TRBV20-1 and TRBJ1-1, with D possibly being TRBD1 (6 bases). The germline gives CDR1 DFQATT, CDR2 SNEGSKA (reference sequence). V lost 5 bases and J 5 bases, leaving 18 bases between the germline ends. The CDR3 is 14 amino acids. The CDR3 bases are TGCAGTGCTTTCCAGACAGGAGGGTGGACTGAAGCTTTCTTT. It codes for CSAFQTGGWTEAFF.

The chain recombines TRBV7-2 with TRBJ2-1, with D possibly TRBD2 on 6 matching bases. The CDR3 runs to 16 residues. In germline, CDR1 is SGHTA, CDR2 FQGNSA. V was cut by 2 bases and J by 1 base, with 12 bases left in between. CDR3 nucleotides: TGTGCCAGCAGCTTATGGGCGGGACCTTCCTACAATGAGCAGTTCTTC. It codes for CASSLWAGPSYNEQFF.